A single sample gave rise to the 5 T cell receptor beta chains below, sequenced in a study of OX40 agonist ivuxolimab in advanced cancers. This table comes from immunoSEQ multiplex PCR, and its TCRdb copy is limited to in-frame clones, with some not included. The sample lists 40,000 to 45,000 clones, about 85% occurring once. The sample in question was CD4+ or CD8+ T cells sorted from blood, obtained in a trial of the OX40 agonist ivuxolimab. The source of these receptors is an adult with an advanced solid tumor such as melanoma, head and neck, liver or kidney cancer.

The chain is built from TRBV30 and TRBJ2-7, with a weak D call TRBD1 (6 bases). Trimming stripped 4 bases from V and 2 bases from J, with 12 bases between. Looked up from germline, CDR1 is GTSNPN and CDR2 is SVGIG (reference sequence). The CDR3 is 13 residues long. CDR3 residues: CAWTGVSAYEQYF. CDR3 bases: TGTGCCTGGACAGGGGTTTCCGCCTACGAGCAGTACTTC.

In this sample, this clone turned up once. The rearrangement uses TRBV27 and TRBJ1-4, with 11 bases fitting TRBD1. The CDR3 consists of 17 residues. Germline-derived CDR1 and CDR2 are MNHEY and SMNVEV (reference sequence). Losses at the gene ends were 3 bases for V and 7 bases for J; bases not matched to a gene: 10. CDR3 DNA: TGTGCCAGCAGTTTCCTGGACAGGGGGCGCTTGGTTGAAAAACTGTTTTTT. This codes for CASSFLDRGRLVEKLFF.

This chain connects TRBV12-1 to TRBJ1-5; TRBD1 is the table's D call and was not checked against the DNA. TRBV12-1 is tagged as a pseudogene. The CDR3 is made up of 14 amino acids. The CDR3 region has the DNA TGTGCCAGCAGCTTTGTACAGGGGGACCAGCCCCAGCATTTT. Its protein product is CASSFVQGDQPQHF.

For this clone: At one boundary the junction diverges from the germline segment, which might be a read error. The chain has TRBV7-9 and TRBJ1-1; the D is unclear. The germline gives CDR1 SEHNR, CDR2 FQNEAQ (reference sequence). This CDR3 spans 15 amino acids. CDR3 loop: CASSQEYSANTEAFF. DNA of the CDR3: TGCGCCAGCAGCCAAGAGTATTCGGCGAACACTGAAGCTTTCTTT.

This clone was picked up many times. The J gene is TRBJ1-1, the V gene TRBV27; a possible D gene is TRBD1 (6 bases). This CDR3 spans 14 amino acids. The V end lost 2 bases, the J end lost 0 bases, and 7 bases lay between the germline ends. CDR1 and CDR2 from the germline V gene are MNHEY and SMNVEV (reference sequence). CDR3 nucleotides: TGTGCCAGCAGTTTAGACAGGTTGAACACTGAAGCTTTCTTT. It encodes CASSLDRLNTEAFF.